Sequencing of this TCR beta chain was carried out in a study of cytomegalovirus exposure and HLA in healthy donors. Study-wide background: The study's early data release held about 85 million unique TCRs from HLA-typed donors.

Note on this clone: Antigen specificity is unknown.

With 2 bases removed from V and 9 bases from J, the gap between germline ends came to 11 bases. CDR3 length: 13 residues. Primers included in the PCR were 60 Vbeta and 13 Jbeta primers. The assay was immunoSEQ multiplex PCR, and TCRdb's table has in-frame clones only and misses some. Of about 140,000 clones in the sample, around 78% were seen once. General study findings and limits: TCR beta V- and J-gene trimming, according to a later analysis, was linked to a missense DCLRE1C variant. The study labeled 150 to 200 TCR beta chains cytomegalovirus-associated. A later analysis showed that HLA-associated TCR beta chains had undergone more clonal expansion than equally common others.

J is TRBJ2-1 and V is TRBV23-1; tentatively, D is TRBD2 (5 bases). TRBV23-1 is placed among ORFs of uncertain function. The specimen sequenced was PBMCs. The receptor comes from a woman in her late teens or twenties in good health and CMV-seropositive. In DNA, the CDR3 is TGCGCCAGCAGTCAACTAGCTTCGATTGAGCAGTTCTTC. This codes for CASSQLASIEQFF.